A single sample gave rise to the 6 T cell receptor beta chains below, sequenced in a study of blood T cell repertoires in COVID-19. Data came from immunoSEQ multiplex PCR; TCRdb stores just in-frame clones and leaves some out. The table records just under 350,000 clones, under 95% of them present only once. The specimen was peripheral blood. These receptors all come from a woman between 18 and 30 years old who had recovered from COVID-19.

This clone appeared a few times. This rearrangement joins TRBV5-6 to TRBJ2-7, with 11 bases that match TRBD1. V trimming: 2 bases; J trimming: 9 bases; junction bases outside the gene matches: 4. Germline V gene sequence: CDR1 SGHDT, CDR2 YYEEEE. This CDR3 has 13 residues. Written as DNA, the CDR3 is TGTGCCAGCAGCTTCGGACAGGGGGCTGTGCAGTACGTC. This codes for CASSFGQGAVQYV.

This rearrangement joins TRBV18 to TRBJ2-2; 10 bases match TRBD2. V shed 3 bases, J shed 0 bases, and the junction held 10 bases outside the gene matches. The CDR3 loop spans 19 amino acids. Germline V gene lookup returns CDR1 KGHSH and CDR2 LQKENI. The CDR3 nucleotides are TGTGCCAGCTCACCTATACGGCCCAGCGGGAGGGCGAACACCGGGGAGCTGTTTTTT. Protein product: CASSPIRPSGRANTGELFF.

V is TRBV7-8 and J is TRBJ1-1, with D possibly TRBD1 on 5 matching bases. V lost 5 bases and J 7 bases, leaving 11 bases between the germline ends. This CDR3 region has 12 residues. The germline V gene has CDR1 SGHVS and CDR2 FQNEAQ. The CDR3 is CASSGNQGEAFF. The CDR3, as DNA: TGTGCCAGCAGCGGGAACCAGGGTGAAGCTTTCTTT.

The rearrangement joins TRBV5-6 to TRBJ1-5; D call uncertain. The CDR3 contains 18 residues. Germline lookup yields CDR1 SGHDT and CDR2 YYEEEE. Between the trimmed V and J ends, which lost 4 bases and 0 bases, there was a span of 20 bases. The CDR3 is CASSTYSLKWVSNQPQHF. The CDR3 nucleotides are TGTGCCAGCAGCACCTACAGTCTTAAGTGGGTTAGCAATCAGCCCCAGCATTTT.

J is TRBJ1-1 and V is TRBV5-1; 8 bases line up with TRBD1. Germline-derived CDR1 and CDR2 are SGHRS and YFSETQ. This CDR3 comprises 14 residues. V gave up 6 bases and J gave up 4 bases; unmatched junction bases: 8. The CDR3 DNA follows: TGCGCCAGCACCTACGGGGGGACAGGCACTGAAGCTTTCTTT. Translation: CASTYGGTGTEAFF.

The V gene is TRBV9, the J gene TRBJ1-3; TRBD1 is a possible D gene (5 bases). The CDR3 length is 16 residues. CDR1 SGDLS and CDR2 YYNGEE come from the germline V gene. V gave up 3 bases and J gave up 0 bases, with 13 bases separating them. The CDR3 reads CASSASRAFSGNTIYF. DNA for the CDR3: TGTGCCAGCAGCGCGAGCAGGGCTTTCTCTGGAAACACCATATATTTT.